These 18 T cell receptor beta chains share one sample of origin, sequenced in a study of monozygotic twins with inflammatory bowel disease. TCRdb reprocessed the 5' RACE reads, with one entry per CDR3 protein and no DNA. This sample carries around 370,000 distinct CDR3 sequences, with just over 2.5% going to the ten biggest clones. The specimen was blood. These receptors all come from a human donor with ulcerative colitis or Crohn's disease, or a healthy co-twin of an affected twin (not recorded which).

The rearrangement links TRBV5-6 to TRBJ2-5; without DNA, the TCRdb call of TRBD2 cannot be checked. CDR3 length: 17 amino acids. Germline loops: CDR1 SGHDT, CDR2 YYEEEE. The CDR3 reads CASSRTGPPGYQETQYF.

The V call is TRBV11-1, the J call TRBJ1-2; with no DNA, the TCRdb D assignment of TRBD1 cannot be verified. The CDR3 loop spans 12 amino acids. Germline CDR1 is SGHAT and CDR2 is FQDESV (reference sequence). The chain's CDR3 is CASSHQGSGYTF.

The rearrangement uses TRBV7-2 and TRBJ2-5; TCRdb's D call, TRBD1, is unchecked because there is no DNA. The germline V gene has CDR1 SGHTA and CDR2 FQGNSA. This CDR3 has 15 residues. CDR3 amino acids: CASSFYGQGQETQYF. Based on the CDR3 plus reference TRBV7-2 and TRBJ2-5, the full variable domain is GAGVSQSPSNKVTEKGKDVELRCDPISGHTALYWYRQSLGQGLEFLIYFQGNSAPDKSGLPSDRFSAERTGGSVSTLTIQRTQQEDSAVYLCASSFYGQGQETQYFGPGTRLLVL.

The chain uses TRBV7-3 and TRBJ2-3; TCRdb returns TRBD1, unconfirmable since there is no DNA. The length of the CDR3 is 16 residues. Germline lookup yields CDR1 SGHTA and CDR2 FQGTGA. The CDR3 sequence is CASSLGQGWGTDTQYF.

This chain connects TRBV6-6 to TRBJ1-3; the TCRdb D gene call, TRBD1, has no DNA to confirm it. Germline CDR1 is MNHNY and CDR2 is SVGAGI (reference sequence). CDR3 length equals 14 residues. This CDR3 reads CASSPTGRGNTIYF.

This CDR3 reads CASSLRPAGEAFF. The V gene is TRBV5-5, the J gene TRBJ1-1; there is no DNA to check the TCRdb D call of TRBD1. This CDR3 has 13 residues. The germline V gene has CDR1 SGHKS and CDR2 YYEKEE (reference sequence).

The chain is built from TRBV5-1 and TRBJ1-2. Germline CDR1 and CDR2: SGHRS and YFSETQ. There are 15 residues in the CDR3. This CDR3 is CASSITSPELYGYTF.

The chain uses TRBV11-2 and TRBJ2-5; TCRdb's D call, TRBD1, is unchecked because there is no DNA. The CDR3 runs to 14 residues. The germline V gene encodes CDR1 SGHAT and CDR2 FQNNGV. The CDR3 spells CASRTGTHKETQYF.

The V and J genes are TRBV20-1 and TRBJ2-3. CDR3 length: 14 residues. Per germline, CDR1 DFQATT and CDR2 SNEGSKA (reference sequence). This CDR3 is CSALTRLSTDTQYF.

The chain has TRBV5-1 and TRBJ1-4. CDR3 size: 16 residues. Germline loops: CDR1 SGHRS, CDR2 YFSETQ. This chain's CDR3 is CASSIYGLSGDEKLFF. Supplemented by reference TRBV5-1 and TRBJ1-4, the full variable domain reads KAGVTQTPRYLIKTRGQQVTLSCSPISGHRSVSWYQQTPGQGLQFLFEYFSETQRNKGNFPGRFSGRQFSNSRSEMNVSTLELGDSALYLCASSIYGLSGDEKLFFGSGTQLSVL.

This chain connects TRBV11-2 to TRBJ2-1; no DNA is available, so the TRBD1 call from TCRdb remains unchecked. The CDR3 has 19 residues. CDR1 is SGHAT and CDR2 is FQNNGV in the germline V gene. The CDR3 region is CASSLVGSGTGLSSDEQFF.

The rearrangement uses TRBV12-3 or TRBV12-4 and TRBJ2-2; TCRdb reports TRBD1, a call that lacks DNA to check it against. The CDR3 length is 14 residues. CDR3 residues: CASSSRGGQGELFF.

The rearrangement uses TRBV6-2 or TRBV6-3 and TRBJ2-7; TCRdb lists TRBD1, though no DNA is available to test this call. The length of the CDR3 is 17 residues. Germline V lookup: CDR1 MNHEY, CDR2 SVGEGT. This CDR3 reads CASSRSGTARRGYEQYF.

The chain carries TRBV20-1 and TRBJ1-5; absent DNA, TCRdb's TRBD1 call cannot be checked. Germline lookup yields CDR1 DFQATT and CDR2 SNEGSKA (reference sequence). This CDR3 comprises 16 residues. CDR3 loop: CSARDARDSKNQPQHF.

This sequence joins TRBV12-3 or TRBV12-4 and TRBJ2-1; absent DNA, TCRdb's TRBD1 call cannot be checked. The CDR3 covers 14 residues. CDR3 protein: CASMIPGQLNEQFF.

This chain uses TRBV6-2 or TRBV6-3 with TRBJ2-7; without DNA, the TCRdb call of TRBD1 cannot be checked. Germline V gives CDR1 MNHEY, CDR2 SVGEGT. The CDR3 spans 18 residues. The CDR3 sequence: CASSYPPGRSKSSYEQYF.

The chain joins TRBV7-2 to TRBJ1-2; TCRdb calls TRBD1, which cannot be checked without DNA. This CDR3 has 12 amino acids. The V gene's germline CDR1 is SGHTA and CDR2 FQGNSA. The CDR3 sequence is CASTPGDYGYTF.

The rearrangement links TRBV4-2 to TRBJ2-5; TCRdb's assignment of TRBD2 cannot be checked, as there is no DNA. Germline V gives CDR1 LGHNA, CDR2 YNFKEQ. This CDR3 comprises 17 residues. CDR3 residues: CASSQEETSGGEETQYF.